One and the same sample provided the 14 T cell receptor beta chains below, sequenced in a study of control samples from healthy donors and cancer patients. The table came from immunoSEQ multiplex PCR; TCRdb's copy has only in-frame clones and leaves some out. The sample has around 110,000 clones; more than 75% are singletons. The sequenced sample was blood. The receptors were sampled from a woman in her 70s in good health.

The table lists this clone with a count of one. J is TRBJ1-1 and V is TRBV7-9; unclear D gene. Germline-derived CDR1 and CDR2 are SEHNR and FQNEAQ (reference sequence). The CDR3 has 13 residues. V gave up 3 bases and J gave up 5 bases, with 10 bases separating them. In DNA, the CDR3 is TGTGCCAGCAGCTTTATGATGGATACTGAAGCTTTCTTT. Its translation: CASSFMMDTEAFF. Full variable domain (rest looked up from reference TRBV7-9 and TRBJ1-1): DTGVSQNPRHKITKRGQNVTFRCDPISEHNRLYWYRQTLGQGPEFLTYFQNEAQLEKSRLLSDRFSAERPKGSFSTLEIQRTEQGDSAMYLCASSFMMDTEAFFGQGTRLTVV.

CDR3 sequence reads: CASSLLSGLTYNEQFF. CDR3 DNA: TGTGCCAGCAGCTTGCTTTCAGGACTGACCTACAATGAGCAGTTCTTC. The chain links TRBV5-8 to TRBJ2-1, with D possibly being TRBD2 (5 bases). CDR3 length equals 16 residues. Deletions cut 1 base from V and 2 bases from J, with 13 bases between. CDR1 SGHTS and CDR2 YDEGEE come from the germline V gene.

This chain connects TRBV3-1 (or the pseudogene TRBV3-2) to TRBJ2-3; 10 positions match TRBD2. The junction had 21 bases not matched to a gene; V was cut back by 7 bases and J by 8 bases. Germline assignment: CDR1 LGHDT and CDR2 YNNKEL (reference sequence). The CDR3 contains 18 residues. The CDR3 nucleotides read TGTGCCAGCATTCGGGCTAGCGGGGGACCTCCCGGGGAGGTTACGCAGTATTTT. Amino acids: CASIRASGGPPGEVTQYF.

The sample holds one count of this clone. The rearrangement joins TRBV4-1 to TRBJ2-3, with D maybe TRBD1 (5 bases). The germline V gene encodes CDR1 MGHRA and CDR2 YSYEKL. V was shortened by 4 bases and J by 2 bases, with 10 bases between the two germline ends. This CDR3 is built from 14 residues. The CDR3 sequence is CASSLDRVTDTQYF. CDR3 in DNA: TGCGCCAGCAGCCTAGACAGAGTCACAGATACGCAGTATTTT.

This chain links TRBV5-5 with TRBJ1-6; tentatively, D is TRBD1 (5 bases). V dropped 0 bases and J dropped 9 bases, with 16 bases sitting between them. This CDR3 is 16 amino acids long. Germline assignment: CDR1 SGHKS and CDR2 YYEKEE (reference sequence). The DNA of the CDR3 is TGTGCCAGCAGCTTGGAACACACCAGGGCGGTTTCACCCCTCCACTTT. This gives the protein CASSLEHTRAVSPLHF.

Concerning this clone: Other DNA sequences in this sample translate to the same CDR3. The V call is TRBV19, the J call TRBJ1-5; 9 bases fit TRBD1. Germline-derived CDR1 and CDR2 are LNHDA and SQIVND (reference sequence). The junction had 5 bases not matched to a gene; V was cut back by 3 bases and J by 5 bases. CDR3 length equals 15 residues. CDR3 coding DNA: TGTGCCAGTAGTATCCACAGGGGGCGAGATCAGCCCCAGCATTTT. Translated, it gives CASSIHRGRDQPQHF.

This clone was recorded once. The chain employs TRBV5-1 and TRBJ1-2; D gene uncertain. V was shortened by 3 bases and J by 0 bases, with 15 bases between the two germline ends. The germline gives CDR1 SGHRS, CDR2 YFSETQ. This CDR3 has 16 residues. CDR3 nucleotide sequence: TGCGCCAGCAGCTCAGGACGGGGAAATCCTAACTATGGCTACACCTTC. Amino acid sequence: CASSSGRGNPNYGYTF. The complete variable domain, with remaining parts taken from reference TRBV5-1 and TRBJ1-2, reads KAGVTQTPRYLIKTRGQQVTLSCSPISGHRSVSWYQQTPGQGLQFLFEYFSETQRNKGNFPGRFSGRQFSNSRSEMNVSTLELGDSALYLCASSSGRGNPNYGYTFGSGTRLTVV.

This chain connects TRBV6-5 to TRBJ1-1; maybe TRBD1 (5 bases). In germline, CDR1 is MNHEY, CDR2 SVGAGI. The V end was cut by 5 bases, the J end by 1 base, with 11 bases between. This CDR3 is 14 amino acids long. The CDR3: CASSQGPANTEAFF. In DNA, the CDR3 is TGTGCCAGCAGTCAGGGACCTGCGAACACTGAAGCTTTCTTT.

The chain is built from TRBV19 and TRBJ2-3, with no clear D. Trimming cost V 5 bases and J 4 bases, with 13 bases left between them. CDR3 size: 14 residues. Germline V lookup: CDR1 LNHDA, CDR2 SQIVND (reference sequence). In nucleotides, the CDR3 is TGTGCCAGTAGTTGGTCGGTAGATCCAGATACGCAGTATTTT. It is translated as CASSWSVDPDTQYF.

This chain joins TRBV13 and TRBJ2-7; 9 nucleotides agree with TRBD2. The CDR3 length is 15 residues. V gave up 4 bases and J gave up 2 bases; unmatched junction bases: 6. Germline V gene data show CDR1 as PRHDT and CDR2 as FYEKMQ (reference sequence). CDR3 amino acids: CASSSIAGAPYEQYF. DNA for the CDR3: TGTGCCAGCAGCTCGATAGCGGGGGCCCCCTACGAGCAGTACTTC.

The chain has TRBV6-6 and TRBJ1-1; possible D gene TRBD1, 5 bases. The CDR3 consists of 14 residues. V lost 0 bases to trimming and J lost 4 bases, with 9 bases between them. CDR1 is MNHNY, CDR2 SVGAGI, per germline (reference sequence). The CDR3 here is CASSYSGGVTEAFF. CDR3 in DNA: TGTGCCAGCAGTTACTCCGGAGGGGTCACTGAAGCTTTCTTT.

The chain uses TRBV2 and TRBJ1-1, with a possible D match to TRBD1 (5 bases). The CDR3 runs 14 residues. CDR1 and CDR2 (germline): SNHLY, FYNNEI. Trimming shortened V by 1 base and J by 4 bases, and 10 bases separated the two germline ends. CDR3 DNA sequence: TGTGCCAGCAGTGAAGGCCCGGGGCTCACTGAAGCTTTCTTT. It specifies CASSEGPGLTEAFF.

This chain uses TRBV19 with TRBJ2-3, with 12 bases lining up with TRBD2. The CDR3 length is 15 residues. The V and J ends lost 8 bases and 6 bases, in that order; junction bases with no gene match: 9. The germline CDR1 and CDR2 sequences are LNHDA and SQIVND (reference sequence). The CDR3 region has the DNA TGTGCCAGTCGACTAGCGGGGGATACCGGCGATACGCAGTATTTT. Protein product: CASRLAGDTGDTQYF.

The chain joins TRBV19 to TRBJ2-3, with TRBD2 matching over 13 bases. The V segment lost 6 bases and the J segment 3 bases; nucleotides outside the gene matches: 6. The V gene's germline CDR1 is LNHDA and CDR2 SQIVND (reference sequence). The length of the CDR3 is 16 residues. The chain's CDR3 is CASRRAGLAGTDTQYF. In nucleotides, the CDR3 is TGTGCCAGTAGGCGCGCGGGACTAGCGGGGACAGATACGCAGTATTTT.